This paragraph covers one T cell receptor beta chain sequence. No antigen is known for it. Per-base qualities were not stored, and no clone one base away is much larger. One collaborating source in Seattle enrolled patients during active infection and followed them longitudinally through the course of disease. Collaborating institutions collected whole blood in K2EDTA tubes following their own protocols. Collaborator samples were shipped for TCRbeta analysis as frozen whole blood, isolated PBMCs, or DNA extracted from either sample type. The CDR3, from cysteine to phenylalanine, totals 18 residues. CDR3 DNA is the only sequence kept; it has 54 bases, read in frame from the first base. Unmatched junction bases come to 13, with V trimmed by 6 bases and J by 3 bases. CDR1 and CDR2 (KGHDR, SFDVKD) derive from the germline V gene. This entry is derived from a study of blood T cell repertoires in COVID-19 (TCRdb year 2020). For context, the study as a whole: The collaborator samples originated in the United States, Italy and Spain and spanned the acute and convalescent phases of COVID-19. The material from the prospective study consisted of cDNA or gDNA derived from T cells, B-cell-depleted T cells, or PBMCs. Subjects who had been exposed to COVID-19, were actively infected with it, or had recovered from it provided the deeply sampled blood TCRbeta repertoires that made up the dataset. The repertoires were released in a freely available public database meant as a resource for research on the immune response to SARS-CoV-2. The samples were drawn from the first 160 participants of the ongoing ImmuneRACE study and from about 1,200 subjects provided by 6 global collaborators. A de-identified subject ID, COVID-19 status, age in years and sex were almost always included in the sample metadata. HLA class I and class II types, where available, came from metadata supplied by the sample provider rather than from assay-based typing. Broader findings and caveats from the paper: The quantity of clinical and demographic metadata differed by source and by participant and was supplied without curation.

The immunoSEQ Assay, a bias-controlled multiplex PCR, was used to amplify TCRbeta CDR3 regions from genomic DNA. Per the source publication's procedure: The number of nucleated cells in each sample was estimated by amplification of reference gene primers within the assay. To quantify the absolute abundance of each unique TCRbeta CDR3 rearrangement, sequence reads were collapsed and filtered. For each sample, productive Simpson clonality was calculated by taking the square root of Simpson's diversity index across productive rearrangements. Drawn from immuneACCESS, this table holds only the in-frame rearrangements with V and J called that TCRdb kept. Clones are partly lost; checked studies trace under half to an unresolved V gene and leave the rest unexplained. That table supplies the V and J calls and clone size; D and trimming were determined from the DNA. Counted in this sample were 150,000 to 200,000 clones; less than 90% of them appeared once. The ten largest make up 9.5% to 12% of the sample.

Here the chain combines TRBV24-1 and TRBJ2-3; a stretch of 11 junction bases matches TRBD2. Sequencing input: peripheral blood. The sequence was obtained from a woman aged 55-75 years with COVID-19, enrolled during active disease. The CDR3 amino acid sequence is: CATSPRRLAGGSTDTQYF. The nucleotide sequence is given as TGTGCCACCAGTCCTCGCAGGCTAGCGGGAGGTTCGACAGATACGCAGTATTTT.